Described below is a single T cell receptor (beta chain) sequence and its context. This entry comes from a study of blood T cell repertoires in COVID-19. Overall study context: COVID-19 samples from acute and convalescent phases originated in the United States, Italy and Spain. PBMCs, B-cell-depleted T cells, or T cells were the source of the cDNA or gDNA that made up the material.

Under the authors' procedure: How many nucleated cells were present was estimated from reference gene primer amplification. Repertoires were generated with immunoSEQ multiplex PCR, while TCRdb's copy carries only in-frame clones and drops some. The V and J calls and clone size are taken from that table; D and trimming were inferred from the DNA. Among roughly 230,000 clones listed, 85% to 90% were seen once. V shed 3 bases and J 6 bases; nucleotides not matched to a gene: 13. Per germline, CDR1 LNHDA and CDR2 SQIVND (reference sequence). CDR3 length: 17 amino acids. The J gene is TRBJ2-3, the V gene TRBV19, with 9 positions matching TRBD1. This TCR was sampled from a woman aged 40 to 50 who had recovered from COVID-19. Specimen: peripheral blood. CDR3 coding DNA: TGTGCCAGTAGTATCCCAATATCCGGGACAGGGTGCGATACGCAGTATTTT. Protein sequence: CASSIPISGTGCDTQYF.